This TCR beta chain appears in the sequencing data of a study of PD-1 blockade in classical Hodgkin lymphoma. After autologous stem cell transplantation all patients relapsed, and prior brentuximab vedotin exposure differed between cohorts. Per germline, CDR1 SGHTA and CDR2 FQGNSA. V lost 5 bases, J lost 8 bases, and 9 bases lay in between. The CDR3 is 11 amino acids. Here immunoSEQ multiplex PCR was the method, and the copy in TCRdb shows in-frame clones only, minus some. The sample carries tens of thousands of clones, almost 85% recorded once. The rearrangement links TRBV7-2 to TRBJ1-2; D remains ambiguous. The source material was peripheral blood mononuclear cells (PBMCs), sampled before the second cycle of nivolumab. This TCR was sampled from a human donor with classical Hodgkin lymphoma. Written as DNA, the CDR3 is TGTGCCAGCAGCAGAGGGTGGGGCTACACCTTC. It specifies CASSRGWGYTF.